The T cell receptor beta chain described here comes from a study of vaccination and CD4 T cells after COVID-19. Study details: Researchers treated control cultures with a CEFX pool, an HIV-1 Nef pool, or no peptide.

Indicated treatment: approximately 11-day PBMC culture with coronavirus spike peptide pools or control peptides (ViraFEST assay). This clonotype was detected a few times. Antigen: not known. Cultured CD4+ T-cell DNA underwent Oncomine TCR Beta short-read sequencing. Using its own MiXCR run on the PCR reads, TCRdb lists one record per CDR3 protein. Among 3,500 to 4,500 distinct CDR3 sequences, under 25% were seen once, and the ten largest hold 20% to 25%. The ends were cut back, 5 bases at V and 2 bases at J, with 9 bases in the middle. This CDR3 comprises 13 residues. Per germline, CDR1 SGHTA and CDR2 FQGTGA.

The material sequenced was CD4+ T cells from blood, cultured in vitro. The clonotype comes from a human donor who had recovered from COVID-19. This chain links TRBV7-3 with TRBJ2-5; TRBD2 might be the D (6 bases). CDR3 sequence: CASSMGLQETQYF. In DNA, the CDR3 is TGTGCCAGCAGCATGGGACTTCAAGAGACCCAGTACTTC.